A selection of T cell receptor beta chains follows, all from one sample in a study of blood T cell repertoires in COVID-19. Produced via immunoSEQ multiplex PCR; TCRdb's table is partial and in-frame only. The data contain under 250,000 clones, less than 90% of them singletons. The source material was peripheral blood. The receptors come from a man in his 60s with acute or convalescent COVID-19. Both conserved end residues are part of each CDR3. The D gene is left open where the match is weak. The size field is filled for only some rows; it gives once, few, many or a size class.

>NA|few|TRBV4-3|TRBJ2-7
TGCGCCAGCAGCCGAGATGCAGGGAGGGGGACCTACGAGCAGTACTTC
CASSRDAGRGTYEQYF
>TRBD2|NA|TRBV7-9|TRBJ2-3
TGTGCCAGCAGCTTGACCGGGACTAGCGGGAGTGAAGATACGCAGTATTTT
CASSLTGTSGSEDTQYF
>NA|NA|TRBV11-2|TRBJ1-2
TGTGCCAGCAGCTTAGCTCGGGAGACGGGCTACACCTTC
CASSLARETGYTF
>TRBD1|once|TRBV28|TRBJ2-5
TGTGCCAGCCAAGGGACAGGGCAAGAGACCCAGTACTTC
CASQGTGQETQYF
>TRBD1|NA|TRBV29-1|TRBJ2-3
TGCAGCGTGGACAGGGGGCTCACAGATACGCAGTATTTT
CSVDRGLTDTQYF
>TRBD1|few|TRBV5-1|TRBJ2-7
TGCGCCAGCAGCTTCGGGACAGCGAGCTCCTACGAGCAGTACTTC
CASSFGTASSYEQYF
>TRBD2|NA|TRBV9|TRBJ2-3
TGTGCCAGCAGCCCCCCAACTCGAGCTAGCGGGGCCACAGATACGCAGTATTTT
CASSPPTRASGATDTQYF
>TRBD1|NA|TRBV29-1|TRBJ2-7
TGCAGCGTTGCCGTGGCAGGACAGGCGATCTACGAGCAGTACTTC
CSVAVAGQAIYEQYF
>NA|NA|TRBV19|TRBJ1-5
TGTGCCAGTAGTAAACAGGGAATTGGGCAGCCCCAGCATTTT
CASSKQGIGQPQHF
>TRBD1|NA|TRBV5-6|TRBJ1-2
TGTGCCAGCAGCACACGGACAGGGGGCTATGGCTACACCTTC
CASSTRTGGYGYTF
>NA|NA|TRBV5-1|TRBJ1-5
TGCGCCAGCAGCTTACAACCAGGGTCAGTAAGAGGCAATCAGCCCCAGCATTTT
CASSLQPGSVRGNQPQHF
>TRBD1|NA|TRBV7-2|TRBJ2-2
TGTGCCAGCAGCCTTCGGACAGGGCCCACCGGGGAGCTGTTTTTT
CASSLRTGPTGELFF
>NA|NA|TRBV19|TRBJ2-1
TGTGCCAGTAGTATAGATCAGGGGGGAGAGGGCAATGAGCAGTTCTTC
CASSIDQGGEGNEQFF
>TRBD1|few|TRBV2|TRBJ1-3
TGTGCCAGCAGTGGGGACAGGGTTTTCTCTGGAAACACCATATATTTT
CASSGDRVFSGNTIYF
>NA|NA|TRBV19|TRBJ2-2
TGTGCCAGTAGTCAGGGGGGACGCGGATCCGGGGAGCTGTTTTTT
CASSQGGRGSGELFF
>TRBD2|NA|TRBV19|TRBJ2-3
TGTGCCAGTAGTCTAGCGGGGAGCACAGATACGCAGTATTTT
CASSLAGSTDTQYF
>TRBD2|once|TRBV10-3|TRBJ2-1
TGTGCCACCGGGGGGCTAGCGGGAGGCAACAATGAGCAGTTCTTC
CATGGLAGGNNEQFF
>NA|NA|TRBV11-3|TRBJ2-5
TGTGCCAGCAGCTTCCGGGGCCAAGAGACCCAGTACTTC
CASSFRGQETQYF
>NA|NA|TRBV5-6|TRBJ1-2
TGTGCCAGCAGCTTGAGCGGCTATGGCTACACCTTC
CASSLSGYGYTF
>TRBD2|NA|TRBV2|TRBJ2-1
TGTGCCAGCAGCCTCGGACTAGCGGGAGCGGGTGAGCAGTTCTTC
CASSLGLAGAGEQFF
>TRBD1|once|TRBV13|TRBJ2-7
TGTGCCAGCAGCTCCGGGACAGCGACCTACGAGCAGTACTTC
CASSSGTATYEQYF
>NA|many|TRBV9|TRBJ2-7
TGTGCCAGCAGCGTAGGGGGCCGCAGAAGCGAGCAGTACTTC
CASSVGGRRSEQYF
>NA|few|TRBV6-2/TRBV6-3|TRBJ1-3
TGTGCCAGCAGCGGGCGGGACTTCTCTGGAAACACCATATATTTT
CASSGRDFSGNTIYF
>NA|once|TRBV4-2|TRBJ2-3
TGTGCCAGCTCTAGACTGCGCACAGATACGCAGTATTTT
CASSRLRTDTQYF
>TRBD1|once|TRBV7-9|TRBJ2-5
TGTGCCAGCAGCTTAGCAGGGACAGGGGCCGTAGAGACCCAGTACTTC
CASSLAGTGAVETQYF
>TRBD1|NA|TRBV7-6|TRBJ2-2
TGTGCCAGCAGCTTAGTAGGAGGACAGGGGGCGACCGGGGAGCTGTTTTTT
CASSLVGGQGATGELFF
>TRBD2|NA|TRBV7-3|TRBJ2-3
TGTGCCAGCAGCCCTAGCGGGTCAAGCACAGATACGCAGTATTTT
CASSPSGSSTDTQYF
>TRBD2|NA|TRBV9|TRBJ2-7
TGTGCCAGCAGCGTAGGAAGTCTTGGCGGGAGTCTCTACGAGCAGTACTTC
CASSVGSLGGSLYEQYF
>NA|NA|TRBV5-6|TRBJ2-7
TGTGCCAGCAGCTTGGCCGGGTGGCAAGAGGGTGAGCAGTACTTC
CASSLAGWQEGEQYF
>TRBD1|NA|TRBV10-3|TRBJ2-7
TGTGCCATCAGTGGGACCGGGACAGATTACTACGAGCAGTACTTC
CAISGTGTDYYEQYF
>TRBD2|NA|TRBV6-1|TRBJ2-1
TGTGCCAGCAGTGCCTCCTTTGGACTAGCTGGGGTAAGGCAGTTCTTC
CASSASFGLAGVRQFF
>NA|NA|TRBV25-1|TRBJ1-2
TGTGCCAGCAGTGAAACCCAGGGATCCTATGGCTACACCTTC
CASSETQGSYGYTF
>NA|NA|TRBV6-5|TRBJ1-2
TGTGCCAGCAGACCTCGGGGGACTCACTATGGCTACACCTTC
CASRPRGTHYGYTF
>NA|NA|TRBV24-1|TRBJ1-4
TGTGCCACCAGTGATCCGGCCCCGGAGTGGGCAACTAATGAAAAACTGTTTTTT
CATSDPAPEWATNEKLFF
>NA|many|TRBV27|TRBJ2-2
TGTGCCATCGCGGACACCACCGGGGAGCTGTTTTTT
CAIADTTGELFF
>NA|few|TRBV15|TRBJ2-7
TGTGCCACCAGCAGAGGGCCAGGCGCGACCTACGAGCAGTACTTC
CATSRGPGATYEQYF
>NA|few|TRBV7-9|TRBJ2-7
TGTGCCAGCAGCTCTCAGGGTCGTCTGGGGGAGCAGTACTTC
CASSSQGRLGEQYF
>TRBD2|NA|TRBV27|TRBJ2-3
TGTGCCAGCCTGTCCTCCCCAGGACTAGCGGGATTTAGCACAGATACGCAGTATTTT
CASLSSPGLAGFSTDTQYF
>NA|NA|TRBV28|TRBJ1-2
TGTGCCTGGGGCAGTAACTATGGCTACACCTTC
CAWGSNYGYTF
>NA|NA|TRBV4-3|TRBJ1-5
TGCGCCAGCAGCCAAGATCAGAGGAATCAGCCCCAGCATTTT
CASSQDQRNQPQHF
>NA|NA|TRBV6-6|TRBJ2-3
TGTGCCAGCAGCCCGACTAGTATCACAGATACGCAGTATTTT
CASSPTSITDTQYF
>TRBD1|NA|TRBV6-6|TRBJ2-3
TGTGCCAGCAGTTCCCAGGGGGACACGCAGTATTTT
CASSSQGDTQYF
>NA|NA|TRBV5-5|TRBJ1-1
TGTGCCAGCAGCCAAGGTTTCAGGGTAGATGGAACTGAAGCTTTCTTT
CASSQGFRVDGTEAFF
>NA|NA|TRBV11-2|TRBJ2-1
TGTGCCAGCAGCACAGACGGGAGCTCCTACAATGAGCAGTTCTTC
CASSTDGSSYNEQFF
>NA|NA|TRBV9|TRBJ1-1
TGTGCCAGCAGCGGGCCCCTTGGCGGGGGGGGCACTGAAGCTTTCTTT
CASSGPLGGGGTEAFF
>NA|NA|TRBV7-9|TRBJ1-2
TGTGCCAGCAGCTTAGCGTCAGGAAATGGCTACACCTTC
CASSLASGNGYTF
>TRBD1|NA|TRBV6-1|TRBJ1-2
TGTGCCAGCAGTGAAGAGGGACAGGACAAGCATGGCTACACCTTC
CASSEEGQDKHGYTF
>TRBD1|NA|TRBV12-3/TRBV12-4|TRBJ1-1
TGTGCCAGCAGTTTAAGGGGGCATGGTGAAGCTTTCTTT
CASSLRGHGEAFF
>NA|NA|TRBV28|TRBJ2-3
TGTGCCAGCAGTTTAGTTCGGGGCACAGATACGCAGTATTTT
CASSLVRGTDTQYF
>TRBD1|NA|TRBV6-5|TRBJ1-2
TGTGCCAGCAGTAGGGACAGGATGGTCTATGGCTACACCTTC
CASSRDRMVYGYTF
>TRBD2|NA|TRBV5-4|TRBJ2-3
TGTGCCAGCAGCTTGTCGAGCGGGAGCGTAGATACGCAGTATTTT
CASSLSSGSVDTQYF
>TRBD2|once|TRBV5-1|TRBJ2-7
TGCGCCAGCAGACTTATAGCGGGAGTGTCCTACGAGCAGTACTTC
CASRLIAGVSYEQYF